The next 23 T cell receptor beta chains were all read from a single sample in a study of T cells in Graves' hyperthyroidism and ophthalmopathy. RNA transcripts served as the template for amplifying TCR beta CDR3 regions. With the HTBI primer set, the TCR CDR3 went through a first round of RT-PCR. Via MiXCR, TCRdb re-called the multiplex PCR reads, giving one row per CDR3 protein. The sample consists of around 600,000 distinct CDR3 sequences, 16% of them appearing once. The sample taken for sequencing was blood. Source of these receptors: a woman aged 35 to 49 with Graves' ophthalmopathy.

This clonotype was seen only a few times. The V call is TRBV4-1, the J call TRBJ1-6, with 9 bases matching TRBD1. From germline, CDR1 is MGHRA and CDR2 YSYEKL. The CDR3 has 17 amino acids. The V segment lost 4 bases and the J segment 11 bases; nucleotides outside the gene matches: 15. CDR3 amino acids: CASSLSPLQGARTPLHF. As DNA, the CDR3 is TGCGCCAGCAGCCTCTCACCTCTACAGGGGGCGAGGACACCCCTCCACTTT.

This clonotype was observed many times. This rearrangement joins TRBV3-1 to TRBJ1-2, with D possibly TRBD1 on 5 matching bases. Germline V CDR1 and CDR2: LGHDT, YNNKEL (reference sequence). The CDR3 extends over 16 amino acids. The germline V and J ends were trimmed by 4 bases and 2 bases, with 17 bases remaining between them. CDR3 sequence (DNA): TGTGCCAGCAGCCTCACCCCCGCGACAGCCAACTATGGCTACACCTTC. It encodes CASSLTPATANYGYTF. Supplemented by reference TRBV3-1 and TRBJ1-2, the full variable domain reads DTAVSQTPKYLVTQMGNDKSIKCEQNLGHDTMYWYKQDSKKFLKIMFSYNNKELIINETVPNRFSPKSPDKAHLNLHINSLELGDSAVYFCASSLTPATANYGYTFGSGTRLTVV.

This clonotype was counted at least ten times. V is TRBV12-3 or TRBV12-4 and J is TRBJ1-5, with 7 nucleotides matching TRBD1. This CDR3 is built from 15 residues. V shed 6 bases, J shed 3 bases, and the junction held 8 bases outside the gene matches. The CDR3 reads CASRYAGTVNQPQHF. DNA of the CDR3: TGTGCCAGCAGGTATGCCGGGACAGTCAATCAGCCCCAGCATTTT.

CDR3 DNA: TGTGCCAGCAGTCAATCTGCGGATGAGCAGTTCTTC. It codes for CASSQSADEQFF. V gene TRBV12-3 or TRBV12-4 combines with J gene TRBJ2-1; the D is unclear. This CDR3 contains 12 residues. Trimming removed 5 bases from V and 8 bases from J, with 10 bases in between.

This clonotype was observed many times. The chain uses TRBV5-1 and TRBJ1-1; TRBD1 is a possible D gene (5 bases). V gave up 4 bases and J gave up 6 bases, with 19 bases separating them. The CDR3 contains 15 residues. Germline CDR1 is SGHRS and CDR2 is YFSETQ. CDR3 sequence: CASSPAGQRGSEAFF. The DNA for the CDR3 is TGCGCCAGCAGCCCCGCGGGGCAGAGGGGCTCTGAAGCTTTCTTT. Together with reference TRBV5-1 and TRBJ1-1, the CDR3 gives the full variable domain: KAGVTQTPRYLIKTRGQQVTLSCSPISGHRSVSWYQQTPGQGLQFLFEYFSETQRNKGNFPGRFSGRQFSNSRSEMNVSTLELGDSALYLCASSPAGQRGSEAFFGQGTRLTVV.

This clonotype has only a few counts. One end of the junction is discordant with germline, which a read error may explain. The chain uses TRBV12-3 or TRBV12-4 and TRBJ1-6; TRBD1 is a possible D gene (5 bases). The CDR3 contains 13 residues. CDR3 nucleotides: TGTGCCAGCAGTATAGCGAGGGGCTCACCCCTCCACTTT. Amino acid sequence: CASSIARGSPLHF.

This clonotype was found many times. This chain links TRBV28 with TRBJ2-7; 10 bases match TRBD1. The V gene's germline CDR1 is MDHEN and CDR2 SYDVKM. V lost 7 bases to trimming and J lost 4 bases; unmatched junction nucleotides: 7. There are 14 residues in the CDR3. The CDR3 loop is CASKSGTGVYEQYF. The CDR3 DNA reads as TGTGCCAGCAAATCCGGGACAGGGGTTTACGAGCAGTACTTC.

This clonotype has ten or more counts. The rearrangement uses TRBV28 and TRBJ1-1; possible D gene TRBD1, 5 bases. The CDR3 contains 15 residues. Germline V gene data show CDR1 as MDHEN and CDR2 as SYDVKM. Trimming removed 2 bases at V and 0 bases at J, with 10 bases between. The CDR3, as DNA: TGTGCCAGCAGTTTAAGCGCAGGGATGAACACTGAAGCTTTCTTT. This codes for CASSLSAGMNTEAFF. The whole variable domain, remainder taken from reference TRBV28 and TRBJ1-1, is DVKVTQSSRYLVKRTGEKVFLECVQDMDHENMFWYRQDPGLGLRLIYFSYDVKMKEKGDIPEGYSVSREKKERFSLILESASTNQTSMYLCASSLSAGMNTEAFFGQGTRLTVV.

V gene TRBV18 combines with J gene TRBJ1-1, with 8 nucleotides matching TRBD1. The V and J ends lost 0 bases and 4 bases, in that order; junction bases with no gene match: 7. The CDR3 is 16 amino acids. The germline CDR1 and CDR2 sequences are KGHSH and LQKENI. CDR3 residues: CASSPPGRGQSTEAFF. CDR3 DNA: TGTGCCAGCTCACCACCTGGCAGGGGGCAGAGCACTGAAGCTTTCTTT.

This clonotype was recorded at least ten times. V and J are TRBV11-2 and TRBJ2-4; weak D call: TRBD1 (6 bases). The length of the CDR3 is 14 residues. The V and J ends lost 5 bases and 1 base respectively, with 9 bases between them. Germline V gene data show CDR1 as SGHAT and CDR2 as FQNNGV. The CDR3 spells CASSQRGAKNIQYF. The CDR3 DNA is TGTGCCAGCAGCCAAAGGGGGGCCAAAAACATTCAGTACTTC.

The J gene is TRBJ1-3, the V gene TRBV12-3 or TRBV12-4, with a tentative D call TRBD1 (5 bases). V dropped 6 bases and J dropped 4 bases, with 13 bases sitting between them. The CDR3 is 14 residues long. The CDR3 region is CASSGGGVGNTIYF. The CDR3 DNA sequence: TGTGCCAGCAGCGGTGGGGGGGTGGGAAACACCATATATTTT.

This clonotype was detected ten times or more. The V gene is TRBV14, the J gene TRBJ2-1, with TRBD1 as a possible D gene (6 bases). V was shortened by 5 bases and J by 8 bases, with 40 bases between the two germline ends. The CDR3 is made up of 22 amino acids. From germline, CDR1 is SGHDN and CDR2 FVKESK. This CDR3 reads CASSSRTAPIYNGPGLGDEQFF. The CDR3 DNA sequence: TGTGCCAGCAGCTCTCGGACAGCTCCAATCTACAACGGGCCAGGTTTAGGCGATGAGCAGTTCTTC. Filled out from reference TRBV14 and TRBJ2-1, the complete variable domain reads EAGVTQFPSHSVIEKGQTVTLRCDPISGHDNLYWYRRVMGKEIKFLLHFVKESKQDESGMPNNRFLAERTGGTYSTLKVQPAELEDSGVYFCASSSRTAPIYNGPGLGDEQFFGPGTRLTVL.

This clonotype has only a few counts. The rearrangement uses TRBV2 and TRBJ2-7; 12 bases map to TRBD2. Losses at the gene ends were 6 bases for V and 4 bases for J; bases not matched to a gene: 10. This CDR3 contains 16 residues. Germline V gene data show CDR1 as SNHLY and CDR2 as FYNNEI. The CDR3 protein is CASSRTSGVPPYEQYF. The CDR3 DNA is TGTGCCAGCAGCAGGACTAGCGGGGTCCCCCCTTACGAGCAGTACTTC.

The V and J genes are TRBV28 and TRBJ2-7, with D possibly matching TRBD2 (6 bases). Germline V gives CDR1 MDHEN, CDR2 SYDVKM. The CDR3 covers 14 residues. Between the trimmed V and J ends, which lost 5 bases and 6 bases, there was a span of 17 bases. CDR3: CASSPIREIGEQYF. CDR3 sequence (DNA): TGTGCCAGCAGTCCTATCCGGGAGATCGGCGAGCAGTACTTC.

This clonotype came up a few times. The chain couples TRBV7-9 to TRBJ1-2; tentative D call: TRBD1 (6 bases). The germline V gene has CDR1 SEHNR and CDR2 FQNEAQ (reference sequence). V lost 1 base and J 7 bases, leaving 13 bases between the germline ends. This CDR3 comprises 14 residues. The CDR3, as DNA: TGTGCCAGCAGCTTAGGAGCGGGGGCTGCTGGCTACACCTTC. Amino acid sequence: CASSLGAGAAGYTF.

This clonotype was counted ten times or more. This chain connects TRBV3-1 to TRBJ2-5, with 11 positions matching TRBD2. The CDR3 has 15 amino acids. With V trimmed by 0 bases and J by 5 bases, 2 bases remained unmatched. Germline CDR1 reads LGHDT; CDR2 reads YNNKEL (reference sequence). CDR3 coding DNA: TGTGCCAGCAGCCAAGATAGCGGGGGGGCGGAGACCCAGTACTTC. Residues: CASSQDSGGAETQYF.

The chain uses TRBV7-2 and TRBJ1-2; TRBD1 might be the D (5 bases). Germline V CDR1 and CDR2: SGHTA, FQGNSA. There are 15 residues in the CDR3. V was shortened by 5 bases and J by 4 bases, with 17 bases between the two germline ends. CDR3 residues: CASSPGGGFGYGYTF. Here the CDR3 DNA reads TGTGCCAGCAGCCCTGGGGGTGGGTTTGGCTATGGCTACACCTTC.

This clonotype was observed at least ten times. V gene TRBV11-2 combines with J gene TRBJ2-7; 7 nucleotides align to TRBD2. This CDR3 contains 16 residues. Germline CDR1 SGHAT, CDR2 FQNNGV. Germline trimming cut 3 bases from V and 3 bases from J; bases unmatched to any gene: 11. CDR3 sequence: CASSFGLGLDGYEQYF. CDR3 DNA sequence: TGTGCCAGCAGCTTTGGGTTAGGACTAGACGGCTACGAGCAGTACTTC.

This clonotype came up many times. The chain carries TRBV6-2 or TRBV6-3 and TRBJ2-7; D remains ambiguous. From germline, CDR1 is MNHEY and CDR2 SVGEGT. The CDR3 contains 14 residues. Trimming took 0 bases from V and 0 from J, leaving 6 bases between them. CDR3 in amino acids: CASSYSPDSYEQYF. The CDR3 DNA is TGTGCCAGCAGTTACTCTCCTGACTCCTACGAGCAGTACTTC.

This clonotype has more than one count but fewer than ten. CDR3 amino acids: CASQVSLGGYNEQFF. CDR3 nucleotide sequence: TGTGCCAGCCAAGTTTCCCTCGGGGGCTACAATGAGCAGTTCTTC. The chain recombines TRBV6-2 or TRBV6-3 with TRBJ2-1; a possible D gene is TRBD2 (6 bases). Germline V gene data show CDR1 as MNHEY and CDR2 as SVGEGT. With 8 bases removed from V and 3 bases from J, the gap between germline ends came to 17 bases. The CDR3 length is 15 residues.

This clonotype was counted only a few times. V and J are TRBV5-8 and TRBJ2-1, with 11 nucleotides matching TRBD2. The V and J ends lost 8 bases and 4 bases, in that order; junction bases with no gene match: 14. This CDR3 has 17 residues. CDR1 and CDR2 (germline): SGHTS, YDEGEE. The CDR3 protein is CARGNRPGLAEYNEQFF. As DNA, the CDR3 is TGTGCCAGAGGTAACAGGCCGGGACTAGCGGAATACAATGAGCAGTTCTTC.

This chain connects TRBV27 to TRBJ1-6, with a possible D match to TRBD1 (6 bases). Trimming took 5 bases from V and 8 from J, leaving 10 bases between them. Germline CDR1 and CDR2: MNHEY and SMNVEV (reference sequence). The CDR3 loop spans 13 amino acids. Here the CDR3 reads CASSKQGDSPLHF. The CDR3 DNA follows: TGTGCCAGCAGTAAACAGGGAGATTCACCCCTCCACTTT.

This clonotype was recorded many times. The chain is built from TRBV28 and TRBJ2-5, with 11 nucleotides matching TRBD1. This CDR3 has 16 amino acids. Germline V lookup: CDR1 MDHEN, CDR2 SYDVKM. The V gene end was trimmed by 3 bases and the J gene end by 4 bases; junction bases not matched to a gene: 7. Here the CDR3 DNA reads TGTGCCAGCAGTTTCCTAGGACAGGGGGCCCGAGAGACCCAGTACTTC. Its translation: CASSFLGQGARETQYF. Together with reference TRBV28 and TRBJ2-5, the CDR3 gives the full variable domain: DVKVTQSSRYLVKRTGEKVFLECVQDMDHENMFWYRQDPGLGLRLIYFSYDVKMKEKGDIPEGYSVSREKKERFSLILESASTNQTSMYLCASSFLGQGARETQYFGPGTRLLVL.